This TCR beta chain was identified during a study of CD4 and CD8 cells across lung adenocarcinoma regions (dated by TCRdb to 2016 to 2019). With respect to the entire study: The study examined intratumor heterogeneity of the T cell receptor repertoire by comparing tumor centers with tumor margins.

This clonotype has only a few counts. Its antigen is unknown. Qualities for individual bases were not recorded, and no much larger clone is one base off. Libraries were prepared through PCR. The instrument given in TCRdb is HiSeq X Ten. TCRdb redid the processing of the public reads, applying fastp at Q25 and MiXCR, and retained in-frame beta chains. Identical CDR3 protein sequences are pooled into one entry, listed with their most common genes and DNA. The sample table lists around 20,000 distinct CDR3 sequences, roughly 51% of them with a count of one. The top ten clones comprise 45% to 60% of the sample. The donors were patients who had localized lung adenocarcinoma, which is a subtype of non-small cell lung cancer. The samples were taken from the centers of localized lung adenocarcinomas. For TCR repertoire analysis, CD8+ T cells from tumor tissue were profiled apart from CD4+ T cells. The sequence was obtained from a female donor with lung adenocarcinoma. The CD4 and CD8 labels of this study may be unreliable. Sequencing was done on a sample of CD8+ T cells from the center of a lung tumor. The cell subset or site label on this specimen signifies: tumor center region.

This receptor carries the CDR3 CASSLGAGGTWNEQFF. The nucleotide sequence is TGTGCCAGCAGCTTAGGTGCGGGGGGGACTTGGAATGAGCAGTTCTTC. The V and J segments used are TRBV7-2 and TRBJ2-1, with 9 junctional bases fitting TRBD2. Inclusive of the bounding cysteine and phenylalanine, the CDR3 is 16 residues long. The read is trimmed to its CDR3 DNA, 48 bases read in frame from base 1. CDR1 and CDR2 are read off the germline V gene as SGHTA and FQGNSA. V ends up 1 base short and J 7 bases short, with an unmatched junction base count of 8.